The clone carrying this T cell receptor beta chain has more than one count but fewer than ten. Its antigen remains unknown. Method: immunoSEQ multiplex PCR; TCRdb's copy keeps in-frame clones and lacks some. The profile shows roughly 140,000 clones, 85% to 90% of them singletons. The data belong to a study of cytomegalovirus exposure and HLA in healthy donors. Study-wide points: With high specificity and sensitivity, the classifier reportedly diagnosed cytomegalovirus status.

The germline CDR1 and CDR2 sequences are SGHVS and FNYEAQ. The CDR3 consists of 15 residues. The ends lost 3 bases at V and 3 bases at J; junction bases unmatched: 2. The rearrangement joins TRBV7-6 to TRBJ2-2, with TRBD1 matching over 9 bases. The clonotype originates from a young woman in good health and CMV-seropositive. The sequencing input was PBMCs. CDR3 sequence reads: CASSLWTGDTGELFF. In nucleotides, the CDR3 is TGTGCCAGCAGCTTGTGGACAGGGGACACCGGGGAGCTGTTTTTT.